The next 21 T cell receptor beta chains were all read from a single sample in a study of blood T cell repertoires in COVID-19. TCRdb's table, derived via immunoSEQ multiplex PCR, lists solely in-frame clones and lacks some. The repertoire holds approximately 200,000 clones, with approximately 87% as singletons. Sequencing was done on a sample of peripheral blood. These receptors were collected from a person aged 65 to 85 with COVID-19, enrolled during active disease.

The table lists this clone with a few counts. This chain joins TRBV6-5 and TRBJ2-7; D ambiguous. Germline CDR1 and CDR2: MNHEY and SVGAGI. The CDR3 sequence is 14 residues long. The germline V and J ends were trimmed by 8 bases and 2 bases, with 16 bases remaining between them. CDR3 residues: CASAHTSVTYEQYF. The DNA of the CDR3 is TGTGCCAGCGCCCACACCTCTGTTACCTACGAGCAGTACTTC.

The chain uses TRBV11-3 and TRBJ2-2; weak D call: TRBD2 (5 bases). The CDR3 has 16 residues. Trimming stripped 3 bases from V and 0 bases from J, with 11 bases between. Germline loops: CDR1 SGHNT, CDR2 YENEEA. The CDR3 sequence: CASSLQSGSNTGELFF. The CDR3 DNA follows: TGTGCCAGCAGCTTGCAGAGCGGATCGAACACCGGGGAGCTGTTTTTT. The variable domain in full, with the rest retrieved from reference TRBV11-3 and TRBJ2-2, is EAGVVQSPRYKIIEKKQPVAFWCNPISGHNTLYWYLQNLGQGPELLIRYENEEAVDDSQLPKDRFSAERLKGVDSTLKIQPAELGDSAVYLCASSLQSGSNTGELFFGEGSRLTVL.

This clone was observed a handful of times. The V call is TRBV7-2, the J call TRBJ1-6; maybe TRBD1 (5 bases). Trimming took off 2 bases at V and 10 bases at J, with 15 bases between the two ends. The CDR3 has 15 residues. Looked up from germline, CDR1 is SGHTA and CDR2 is FQGNSA. The CDR3, as DNA: TGTGCCAGCAGCTTATTGCAGGGAACGCAATCACCCCTCCACTTT. Amino acid sequence: CASSLLQGTQSPLHF.

The chain combines TRBV7-9 with TRBJ1-2; D is unresolved. V was cut by 2 bases and J by 5 bases, with 18 bases left in between. Germline CDR1 and CDR2: SEHNR and FQNEAQ (reference sequence). This CDR3 comprises 16 residues. CDR3 protein: CASSLTDGSPGYGYTF. CDR3 in DNA: TGTGCCAGCAGCTTAACTGACGGGAGCCCCGGGTATGGCTACACCTTC.

The chain recombines TRBV6-1 with TRBJ2-5, with a tentative D call TRBD1 (5 bases). Germline V gene sequence: CDR1 MNHNS, CDR2 SASEGT. Trimming stripped 2 bases from V and 1 base from J, with 11 bases between. This CDR3 is built from 15 residues. This CDR3 is CASSEMGQGQETQYF. The DNA of the CDR3 is TGTGCCAGCAGTGAAATGGGGCAGGGCCAAGAGACCCAGTACTTC.

In nucleotides, the CDR3 is TGTGCCAGCAGCCAAGATGGACGGACTAGCGCGAACAATGAGCAGTTCTTC. Translation gives CASSQDGRTSANNEQFF. The chain joins TRBV3-1 (or the pseudogene TRBV3-2) to TRBJ2-1, with 9 positions matching TRBD2. After removal of 0 bases from V and 5 bases from J, the junction contained 8 bases not matched to a gene. The CDR3 is made up of 17 amino acids. Germline V lookup: CDR1 LGHDT, CDR2 YNNKEL (reference sequence).

The chain uses TRBV27 and TRBJ1-5; 7 bases are shared with TRBD1. The CDR3 loop spans 13 amino acids. V gave up 6 bases and J gave up 4 bases; unmatched junction bases: 3. In germline, CDR1 is MNHEY, CDR2 SMNVEV (reference sequence). In DNA form, the CDR3 reads TGTGCCAGCAGGACAGGGACAAATCAGCCCCAGCATTTT. Translated: CASRTGTNQPQHF.

The count of this clone is one. The chain employs TRBV5-1 and TRBJ2-2; 10 nucleotides align to TRBD1. The CDR3 spans 19 residues. J lost 4 bases, V lost 3 bases, and 15 bases had no gene match. Germline V lookup: CDR1 SGHRS, CDR2 YFSETQ. In DNA form, the CDR3 reads TGCGCCAGCAGCTCCGGTCTTGATTCGGGACAGGGGATCACCGGGGAGCTGTTTTTT. It translates to CASSSGLDSGQGITGELFF.

The V and J genes are TRBV2 and TRBJ2-1; 10 bases match TRBD2. The V gene end was trimmed by 8 bases and the J gene end by 0 bases; junction bases not matched to a gene: 16. CDR3 length: 19 amino acids. The V gene's germline CDR1 is SNHLY and CDR2 FYNNEI. The CDR3 DNA sequence: TGTGCCAGCGGTCTAGCGGGAGCCGCGGACAGGAGCTCCTACAATGAGCAGTTCTTC. It codes for CASGLAGAADRSSYNEQFF.

This clone was seen only once. The rearrangement joins TRBV7-2 to TRBJ1-5; 8 bases are a match to TRBD1. Germline V gives CDR1 SGHTA, CDR2 FQGNSA. V lost 2 bases and J lost 6; bases outside the gene matches: 9. The CDR3 has 16 residues. CDR3 sequence reads: CASSLMAGGTGQPQHF. The CDR3, as DNA: TGTGCCAGCAGCTTAATGGCAGGGGGGACAGGTCAGCCCCAGCATTTT.

V and J are TRBV18 and TRBJ2-7; no reliable D call. Germline CDR1 and CDR2: KGHSH and LQKENI. The CDR3 spans 15 residues. V dropped 3 bases and J dropped 4 bases, with 16 bases sitting between them. This CDR3 is CASSPGRQNTYEQYF. CDR3 nucleotides: TGTGCCAGCTCACCGGGCCGTCAGAACACGTACGAGCAGTACTTC.

V is TRBV28 and J is TRBJ2-7, with 8 positions matching TRBD2. Trimming cost V 2 bases and J 12 bases; bases outside gene matches: 12. This CDR3 region has 14 residues. Looked up from germline, CDR1 is MDHEN and CDR2 is SYDVKM. CDR3 nucleotide sequence: TGTGCCAGCAGTTTAGCCCTGACTAGCGCGAGCGGGTACTTC. Amino acids: CASSLALTSASGYF. Complete variable domain (other parts from reference TRBV28 and TRBJ2-7): DVKVTQSSRYLVKRTGEKVFLECVQDMDHENMFWYRQDPGLGLRLIYFSYDVKMKEKGDIPEGYSVSREKKERFSLILESASTNQTSMYLCASSLALTSASGYFGPGTRLTVT.

This clone was counted between two and nine times. CDR3 in DNA: TGTGCCAGTAGTACTGGACAGGGTGCGACAGATACGCAGTATTTT. This gives the protein CASSTGQGATDTQYF. The gene calls are TRBV19 and TRBJ2-3, with 8 bases lining up with TRBD1. J gave up 3 bases and V 4 bases, and 6 bases lay outside the gene matches. This CDR3 is built from 15 residues. Germline CDR1 reads LNHDA; CDR2 reads SQIVND (reference sequence).

This chain connects TRBV6-6 to TRBJ1-2; D possibly corresponds to TRBD1 (5 bases). Trimming left V 7 bases short and J 4 bases short, with 16 bases between. CDR1 is MNHNY and CDR2 is SVGAGI in the germline V gene (reference sequence). The CDR3 length is 14 residues. In DNA, the CDR3 is TGTGCCAGCACCAACGGGGGGATTTCCTATGGCTACACCTTC. It codes for CASTNGGISYGYTF.

This chain connects TRBV15 to TRBJ2-2; 7 bases fit TRBD1. The CDR3 has 14 amino acids. The germline CDR1 and CDR2 sequences are LNHNV and YYDKDF (reference sequence). Losses at the gene ends were 4 bases for V and 6 bases for J; bases not matched to a gene: 5. DNA of the CDR3: TGTGCCACCAGCAACAGGGGTTGGTCCGGGGAGCTGTTTTTT. This translates into CATSNRGWSGELFF.

This chain connects TRBV19 to TRBJ1-1, with D possibly being TRBD1 (6 bases). Looked up from germline, CDR1 is LNHDA and CDR2 is SQIVND (reference sequence). V lost 3 bases to trimming and J lost 0 bases, with 14 bases between them. This CDR3 contains 16 residues. The DNA of the CDR3 is TGTGCCAGTAGTATGTCCTCCGGGACAATGAACACTGAAGCTTTCTTT. As protein: CASSMSSGTMNTEAFF.

The chain recombines TRBV4-1 with TRBJ1-3, with no clear D. Germline CDR1 MGHRA, CDR2 YSYEKL. This CDR3 has 14 residues. V was pared by 0 bases and J by 1 base, with 4 bases between. The DNA for the CDR3 is TGCGCCAGCAGCCAAGAGCTATCTGGAAACACCATATATTTT. It codes for CASSQELSGNTIYF.

This clone showed up just once. This sequence joins TRBV10-3 and TRBJ1-6; D possibly corresponds to TRBD1 (5 bases). V lost 6 bases, J lost 10 bases, and 16 bases lay in between. The CDR3 totals 14 residues. Germline V lookup: CDR1 ENHRY, CDR2 SYGVKD. CDR3 nucleotide sequence: TGTGCCATCAGGGACACCATCCCCGGATCACCCCTCCACTTT. It translates to CAIRDTIPGSPLHF.

The chain uses TRBV6-6 and TRBJ1-2; possibly TRBD1 for D (6 bases). The CDR3 runs 15 residues. CDR1 is MNHNY, CDR2 SVGAGI, per germline (reference sequence). V dropped 9 bases and J dropped 4 bases, with 21 bases sitting between them. CDR3 in amino acids: CASLSQRQALYGYTF. DNA of the CDR3: TGTGCCAGTCTTTCCCAAAGACAGGCCCTCTATGGCTACACCTTC.

This clone has just one count. This chain links TRBV3-1 (or the pseudogene TRBV3-2) with TRBJ1-6; 11 bases are a match to TRBD1. The V and J ends lost 9 bases and 7 bases, in that order; junction bases with no gene match: 20. The CDR3 has 19 residues. From germline, CDR1 is LGHDT and CDR2 YNNKEL (reference sequence). CDR3 loop: CARQPHNTRDRGTNSPLHF. In DNA, the CDR3 is TGTGCCAGGCAACCCCATAACACCCGGGACAGGGGGACGAATTCACCCCTCCACTTT.

V gene TRBV27 combines with J gene TRBJ2-3; 10 nucleotides agree with TRBD1. The ends lost 4 bases at V and 5 bases at J; junction bases unmatched: 12. The CDR3 consists of 17 residues. Germline CDR1 is MNHEY and CDR2 is SMNVEV (reference sequence). The CDR3 loop reads CASSSLGTGESGDTQYF. CDR3 DNA sequence: TGTGCCAGCAGTTCCCTTGGGACAGGGGAGTCGGGAGATACGCAGTATTTT.